The clone carrying this T cell receptor (beta chain) came up once. The antigen is not known. This PCR relied on a set of 60 Vbeta primers and 13 Jbeta primers. This table comes from immunoSEQ multiplex PCR, and its TCRdb copy is limited to in-frame clones, with some not included. In the table there are roughly 160,000 clones, approximately 82% of which are singletons. The data were obtained in a study of cytomegalovirus exposure and HLA in healthy donors. The study's findings and limits: CMV serostatus was the only immune exposure information that was available.

V gave up 2 bases and J gave up 3 bases, with 12 bases separating them. The CDR3 is 15 residues long. The V gene's germline CDR1 is SEHNR and CDR2 FQNEAQ (reference sequence). The chain has TRBV7-9 and TRBJ2-3; D perhaps matches TRBD2 (6 bases). The receptor was isolated from a woman in her forties in good health and CMV-seropositive. The sequencing sample was made of PBMCs. CDR3 sequence reads: CASSLSLGGTDTQYF. CDR3 nucleotides: TGTGCCAGCAGCTTATCACTGGGGGGAACAGATACGCAGTATTTT.